This entry features one TCR beta chain sequence. This entry is derived from a study of blood T cell repertoires in COVID-19. Study overall: COVID-19 samples from acute and convalescent phases originated in the United States, Italy and Spain. From T cells, B-cell-depleted T cells, or PBMCs came the material, which was cDNA or gDNA.

From germline, CDR1 is SGHKS and CDR2 YYEKEE (reference sequence). The CDR3 loop spans 14 amino acids. Between the trimmed V and J ends, which lost 4 bases and 0 bases, there was a span of 10 bases. Assay: immunoSEQ multiplex PCR; the TCRdb copy retains only in-frame clones and omits some. The sample holds about 320,000 clones, roughly 90% seen once. The sequencing sample was made of peripheral blood. V is TRBV5-5 and J is TRBJ2-5, with a possible D match to TRBD1 (6 bases). The sequence was collected from a man aged 18 to 29 who had recovered from COVID-19. The CDR3 sequence is CASSPTGYQETQYF. The CDR3 DNA reads as TGTGCCAGCAGCCCCACAGGGTACCAAGAGACCCAGTACTTC. The full variable domain, rest sourced from reference TRBV5-5 and TRBJ2-5, is DAGVTQSPTHLIKTRGQQVTLRCSPISGHKSVSWYQQVLGQGPQFIFQYYEKEERGRGNFPDRFSARQFPNYSSELNVNALLLGDSALYLCASSPTGYQETQYFGPGTRLLVL.